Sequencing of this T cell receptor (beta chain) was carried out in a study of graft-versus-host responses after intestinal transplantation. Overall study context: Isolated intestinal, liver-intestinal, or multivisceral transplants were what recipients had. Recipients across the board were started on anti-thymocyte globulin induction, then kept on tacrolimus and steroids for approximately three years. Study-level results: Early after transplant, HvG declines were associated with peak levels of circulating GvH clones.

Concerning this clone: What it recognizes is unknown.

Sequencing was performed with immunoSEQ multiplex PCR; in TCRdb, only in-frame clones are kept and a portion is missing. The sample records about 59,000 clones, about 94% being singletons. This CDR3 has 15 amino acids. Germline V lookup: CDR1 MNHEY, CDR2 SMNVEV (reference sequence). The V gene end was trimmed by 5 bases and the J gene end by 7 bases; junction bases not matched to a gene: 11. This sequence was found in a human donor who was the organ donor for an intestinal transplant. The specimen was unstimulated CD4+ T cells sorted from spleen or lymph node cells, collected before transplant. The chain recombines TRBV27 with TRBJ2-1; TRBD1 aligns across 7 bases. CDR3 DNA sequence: TGTGCCAGCAGTCCGTTATCAAAGGGACAGAATGAGCAGTTCTTC. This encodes CASSPLSKGQNEQFF.